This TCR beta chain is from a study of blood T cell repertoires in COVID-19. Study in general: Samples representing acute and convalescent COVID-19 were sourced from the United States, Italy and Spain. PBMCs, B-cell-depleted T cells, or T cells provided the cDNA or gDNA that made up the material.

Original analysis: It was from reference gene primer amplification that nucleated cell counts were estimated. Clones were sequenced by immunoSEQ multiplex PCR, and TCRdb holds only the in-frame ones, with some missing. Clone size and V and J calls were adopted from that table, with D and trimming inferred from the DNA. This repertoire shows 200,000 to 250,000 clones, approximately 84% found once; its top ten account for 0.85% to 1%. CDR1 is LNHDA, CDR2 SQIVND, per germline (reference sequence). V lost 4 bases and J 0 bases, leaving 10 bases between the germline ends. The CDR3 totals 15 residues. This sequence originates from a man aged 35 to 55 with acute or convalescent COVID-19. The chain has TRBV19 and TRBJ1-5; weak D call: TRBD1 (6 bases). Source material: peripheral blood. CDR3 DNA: TGTGCCAGTAGTACCGGACAGCTTAGCAATCAGCCCCAGCATTTT. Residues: CASSTGQLSNQPQHF.